This T cell receptor beta chain was found in a study of blood T cells in healthy people across ages. Study observations and caveats: When set beside aged donors, long-lived donors presented more naive CD4+ cells and higher diversity.

Germline-derived CDR1 and CDR2 are SNHLY and FYNNEI. The CDR3 has 10 residues. V gave up 7 bases and J gave up 10 bases, with 8 bases separating them. About this clonotype: The antigen is undetermined.

For the second PCR, which ran for about 6 to 12 cycles, a sample-barcoded 5' primer and a J-beta primer mix were used. TCRdb re-derived calls from the 5' RACE reads in MiXCR, one entry per CDR3 protein. The table has under 2 million distinct CDR3 sequences, 30% to 40% seen once. Sequenced input: blood. This receptor was taken from a woman in her thirties in good health. This sequence joins TRBV2 and TRBJ2-1, with unresolved D. The CDR3 reads CASMLREQFF. The CDR3 DNA sequence: TGTGCCAGCATGCTACGGGAGCAGTTCTTC.